The clone carrying this T cell receptor beta chain has only a few counts. V lost 5 bases to trimming and J lost 2 bases, with 19 bases between them. The length of the CDR3 is 16 residues. TCRdb processed the RT-PCR reads anew with MiXCR; each CDR3 protein has one entry. The sample consists of about 700,000 distinct CDR3 sequences, 14% of them appearing once. Source material: memory CD4+ T cells from blood. This TCR was sampled from a female donor in good health, serving as a healthy control. The chain employs TRBV12-3 or TRBV12-4 and TRBJ2-7; D perhaps matches TRBD1 (6 bases). Written as DNA, the CDR3 is TGTGCCAGCAGTCGAGGGATAGGGGGAAAGGCCTACGAGCAGTACTTC. Protein sequence: CASSRGIGGKAYEQYF.